Listed below are T cell receptor beta chains from one sample, sequenced in a study of T-cell memory formation after mild COVID-19. TCRdb recomputed calls from the 5' RACE reads with MiXCR, one row per CDR3 protein. The sample holds around 390,000 distinct CDR3 sequences, 16% seen once. Sequences were obtained from PBMCs or a T cell subset sorted from them (not recorded which). These receptors came from a man between 18 and 29 years old who had mild COVID-19 (a few samples of this study predate the infection). Cell type and time point are not known. CDR3s include the opening cysteine and the closing phenylalanine or tryptophan. A D gene is named only where the DNA matches it firmly. Size tells how often a clone was seen (once, few, many) or the class of an expanded clone, and some rows leave it out.

>NA|TRBJ2-5|TRBV15|NA
CATSRDLEETQYF
TGTGCCACCAGCAGAGATTTGGAAGAGACCCAGTACTTC
>NA|TRBJ2-4|TRBV5-4|NA
CASSLARQDKNIQYF
TGTGCCAGCAGCTTGGCCCGTCAGGACAAAAACATTCAGTACTTC
>NA|TRBJ2-7|TRBV4-3|NA
CASPEGYEQYF
TGCGCCAGCCCGGAAGGCTACGAGCAGTACTTC
>few|TRBJ2-7|TRBV4-1|NA
CASSQEGGLLRPYEQYF
TGCGCCAGCAGCCAAGAAGGAGGGCTACTGCGCCCCTACGAGCAGTACTTC
>few|TRBJ2-3|TRBV18|TRBD2
CASSLAGGAPDTQYF
TGTGCCAGCTCACTAGCGGGGGGCGCCCCAGATACGCAGTATTTT
>few|TRBJ2-3|TRBV10-2|TRBD2
CASSEIFPSGGRDTQYF
TGCGCCAGCAGTGAGATCTTCCCCTCCGGGGGGAGGGATACGCAGTATTTT
>NA|TRBJ2-1|TRBV6-4|TRBD2
CASSDSSSGGNNEQFF
TGTGCCAGCAGTGACTCGTCTAGCGGGGGAAACAATGAGCAGTTCTTC
>NA|TRBJ2-1|TRBV3-1|NA
CASSQLTGGLDEQFF
TGTGCCAGCAGCCAATTAACAGGTGGACTCGATGAGCAGTTCTTC
>many|TRBJ2-3|TRBV7-9|NA
CASSPPPGRPRDTQYF
TGTGCCAGCAGCCCCCCCCCGGGACGCCCAAGGGATACGCAGTATTTT
>NA|TRBJ1-2|TRBV7-2|NA
CASSISNDNYGYTF
TGTGCCAGCAGCATCAGTAACGATAACTATGGCTACACCTTC
>few|TRBJ2-7|TRBV5-8|TRBD1
CASSELNRDRTYEQYF
TGTGCCAGCAGCGAGCTAAACCGGGACAGGACCTACGAGCAGTACTTC
>NA|TRBJ1-1|TRBV5-1|NA
CASSLAVGGTEAFF
TGCGCCAGCAGCTTGGCCGTGGGTGGGACTGAAGCTTTCTTT
>NA|TRBJ2-1|TRBV19|TRBD1
CARVPGTGGPDEQFF
TGTGCCAGAGTTCCAGGGACAGGGGGCCCGGATGAGCAGTTCTTC
>NA|TRBJ2-5|TRBV15|TRBD2
CATSRESGGETQYF
TGTGCCACCAGCAGAGAGTCGGGGGGGGAGACCCAGTACTTC
>few|TRBJ1-1|TRBV7-9|TRBD1
CASSRTGTGEAFF
TGTGCCAGCAGCCGAACAGGGACAGGGGAAGCTTTCTTT
>NA|TRBJ1-2|TRBV7-2|TRBD1
CASSNGQGYGYTF
TGTGCCAGCAGCAACGGACAGGGCTATGGCTACACCTTC
>NA|TRBJ2-5|TRBV6-5|NA
CASSYGAVQETQYF
TGTGCCAGCAGTTACGGGGCGGTTCAAGAGACCCAGTACTTC
>few|TRBJ1-2|TRBV7-2|NA
CASSPTGWTGGYTF
TGTGCCAGCAGCCCGACCGGGTGGACTGGGGGCTACACCTTC
>NA|TRBJ2-5|TRBV20-1|NA
CSARTQETQYF
TGCAGTGCCAGGACCCAAGAGACCCAGTACTTC
>NA|TRBJ2-3|TRBV7-3|NA
CASSLDSPPDTQYF
TGTGCCAGCAGTCTTGACAGCCCCCCGGATACGCAGTATTTT
>NA|TRBJ2-2|TRBV5-1|NA
CASSLGSAGELFF
TGCGCCAGCAGCTTGGGATCGGCCGGGGAGCTGTTTTTT
>NA|TRBJ1-1|TRBV7-2|NA
CASTLGSGMNTEAFF
TGTGCCAGCACCCTCGGGTCGGGAATGAACACTGAAGCTTTCTTT
>NA|TRBJ2-3|TRBV20-1|TRBD1
CSASVGGVGTDTQYF
TGCAGTGCTTCCGTAGGGGGCGTCGGCACAGATACGCAGTATTTT
>NA|TRBJ1-1|TRBV10-3|NA
CAISESRQGTEAFF
TGTGCCATCAGTGAGTCGAGGCAGGGTACTGAAGCTTTCTTT
>NA|TRBJ1-4|TRBV4-1|NA
CASSQGGVLATNEKLFF
TGCGCCAGCAGCCAAGGGGGCGTCCTCGCAACTAATGAAAAACTGTTTTTT
>few|TRBJ2-7|TRBV12-3/TRBV12-4|TRBD2
CASSFPSRGVSSYEQYF
TGTGCCAGCAGTTTCCCCTCTCGGGGGGTTAGCTCCTACGAGCAGTACTTC
>few|TRBJ2-7|TRBV5-6|TRBD2
CASSLLAGEQGQYF
TGTGCCAGCAGCTTGCTAGCGGGGGAACAGGGGCAGTACTTC
>NA|TRBJ2-5|TRBV27|NA
CASSFQGWNVETQYF
TGTGCCAGCAGTTTTCAGGGGTGGAACGTAGAGACCCAGTACTTC
>many|TRBJ2-7|TRBV12-3/TRBV12-4|TRBD1
CASSPSPDRESSYEQYF
TGTGCCAGCAGTCCTTCCCCGGACAGGGAAAGCTCCTACGAGCAGTACTTC
>once|TRBJ2-1|TRBV11-3|TRBD2
CASSPAGDSYNEQFF
TGTGCCAGCAGCCCCGCGGGGGACTCCTACAATGAGCAGTTCTTC
>few|TRBJ2-1|TRBV29-1|TRBD1
CSVGGPGQGFRSSYNEQFF
TGCAGCGTTGGGGGGCCGGGACAGGGTTTTCGTAGCTCCTACAATGAGCAGTTCTTC
>NA|TRBJ1-4|TRBV5-1|NA
CASSLTVREKLFF
TGCGCCAGCAGCTTGACAGTACGAGAAAAACTGTTTTTT
>few|TRBJ1-4|TRBV7-8|TRBD1
CASSSYPGTGLGEKLFF
TGTGCCAGCAGCTCCTACCCGGGGACAGGGTTAGGAGAAAAACTGTTTTTT
>NA|TRBJ1-6|TRBV27|NA
CASSPWGPATLHF
TGTGCCAGCAGTCCCTGGGGGCCGGCTACCCTCCACTTT
>few|TRBJ1-1|TRBV20-1|NA
CSARDMGTEAFF
TGCAGTGCTAGAGATATGGGCACTGAAGCTTTCTTT
>many|TRBJ2-1|TRBV20-1|NA
CSASGEAYNEQFF
TGCAGTGCTAGCGGGGAGGCCTACAATGAGCAGTTCTTC
>few|TRBJ2-3|TRBV4-2|TRBD2
CASSPPQASGGRDTQYF
TGTGCCAGCAGCCCCCCCCAGGCTAGCGGGGGGAGAGATACGCAGTATTTT
>many|TRBJ1-2|TRBV5-6|NA
CASSFEANYGYTF
TGTGCCAGCAGCTTCGAAGCTAACTATGGCTACACCTTC
>few|TRBJ2-5|TRBV6-5|TRBD1
CASSRTGGPSETQYF
TGTGCCAGCAGCCGAACAGGGGGCCCGTCGGAGACCCAGTACTTC
>once|TRBJ1-5|TRBV5-6|TRBD1
CASSLTGDRNQPQHF
TGTGCCAGCAGCTTGACAGGGGATCGCAATCAGCCCCAGCATTTT
>many|TRBJ2-1|TRBV12-3/TRBV12-4|TRBD2
CASSLRRGGLGEQFF
TGTGCCAGCAGTTTGCGGCGGGGGGGCCTAGGTGAGCAGTTCTTC
>NA|TRBJ1-5|TRBV20-1|TRBD1
CSAPGGDSKRPQHF
TGCAGTGCGCCGGGGGGGGACAGTAAGAGGCCCCAGCATTTT
>few|TRBJ2-1|TRBV5-4|TRBD2
CACGLAGGLDNEQFF
TGTGCTTGTGGACTAGCGGGGGGGCTAGACAATGAGCAGTTCTTC